Described below is a single TCR beta chain sequence and its context. Libraries were prepared by immunoSEQ multiplex PCR; TCRdb keeps only in-frame clonotypes and omits some of them. The sample carries some 87,000 clones, roughly 97% recorded once. This sample was taken from a study of technical replicates of blood from several donors. The receptor's source is a human donor in good health. Specimen: T cells isolated from PBMCs.

The CDR3 nucleotides read TGTGCCAGCAGCTTGGAGGGAGGGGTGGATGAGCAGTTCTTC. The encoded protein is CASSLEGGVDEQFF. This chain links TRBV7-3 with TRBJ2-1; 7 bases map to TRBD2. This CDR3 spans 14 amino acids. Per germline, CDR1 SGHTA and CDR2 FQGTGA. V gave up 3 bases and J gave up 8 bases; unmatched junction bases: 7.